These 24 T cell receptor beta chains came from one sample sequenced in a study of T-cell reconstitution after alpha-beta-depleted transplantation in children. The authors prepared the TCRbeta library with unique molecular identifiers. TCRdb used MiXCR to reprocess the PCR reads, holding one entry per CDR3 protein. The sample records about 58,000 distinct CDR3 sequences, about 40% being singletons. The sample was PBMCs, mostly from graft donor cells, taken 360 days after TCRalphabeta/CD19-depleted stem cell transplant. Receptor source: a male patient under 18 who had a stem cell transplant for acute lymphoblastic leukemia, so the T cells may come from the graft donor.

This clonotype has just a few counts. The chain recombines TRBV28 with TRBJ2-3, with TRBD2 matching over 13 bases. Germline V gives CDR1 MDHEN, CDR2 SYDVKM. V dropped 4 bases and J dropped 2; count of bases not matched to a gene: 3. CDR3 length equals 16 residues. The CDR3 DNA reads as TGTGCCAGCAGTTCGGGACTAGCGGGATACACAGATACGCAGTATTTT. Translating gives CASSSGLAGYTDTQYF.

In its sample, this clonotype was seen a few times. The chain links TRBV7-2 to TRBJ2-6; a weak D match, TRBD1 (6 bases). The CDR3 is 15 residues long. V was clipped by 5 bases and J by 1 base, with 9 bases between them. Per germline, CDR1 SGHTA and CDR2 FQGNSA. CDR3 region: CASSIRGSGANVLTF. Here the CDR3 DNA reads TGTGCCAGCAGCATCAGGGGATCTGGGGCCAACGTCCTGACTTTC. The full variable domain, completed using reference TRBV7-2 and TRBJ2-6, is GAGVSQSPSNKVTEKGKDVELRCDPISGHTALYWYRQSLGQGLEFLIYFQGNSAPDKSGLPSDRFSAERTGGSVSTLTIQRTQQEDSAVYLCASSIRGSGANVLTFGAGSRLTVL.

The J gene is TRBJ2-2, the V gene TRBV12-3 or TRBV12-4; D is undetermined. CDR3 length: 15 residues. V lost 6 bases and J lost 0, with 11 bases in between. Here the CDR3 DNA reads TGTGCCAGCAGGGCCCGACACGCGAACACCGGGGAGCTGTTTTTT. Its translation: CASRARHANTGELFF.

This chain connects TRBV6-1 to TRBJ1-2; unclear D gene. The CDR3 runs 13 residues. Germline values: CDR1 MNHNS, CDR2 SASEGT. V was shortened by 6 bases and J by 12 bases, with 20 bases between the two germline ends. CDR3 bases: TGTGCCAGCAGCGAGATCCAAATTGAGGGCAACACCTTC. Encoded protein: CASSEIQIEGNTF.

V and J are TRBV12-3 or TRBV12-4 and TRBJ2-5; tentatively, D is TRBD2 (6 bases). This CDR3 is built from 13 residues. Trimming pared 1 base from V and 4 bases from J, leaving 7 bases between. CDR3 region: CASSLVGGETQYF. The CDR3 nucleotides are TGTGCCAGCAGTTTAGTGGGGGGAGAGACCCAGTACTTC.

This clonotype was detected a few times. The V call is TRBV2, the J call TRBJ2-1; D tentatively reads TRBD1 or TRBD2 (5 bases each). V dropped 0 bases and J dropped 7 bases, with 7 bases sitting between them. The germline V gene has CDR1 SNHLY and CDR2 FYNNEI. The CDR3 runs to 13 residues. CDR3 DNA: TGTGCCAGCAGTGAAGCTTGGGGGAATGAGCAGTTCTTC. Translating gives CASSEAWGNEQFF. Drawing the rest from reference TRBV2 and TRBJ2-1, the complete variable domain is EPEVTQTPSHQVTQMGQEVILRCVPISNHLYFYWYRQILGQKVEFLVSFYNNEISEKSEIFDDQFSVERPDGSNFTLKIRSTKLEDSAMYFCASSEAWGNEQFFGPGTRLTVL.

This clonotype has a single count. The chain uses TRBV29-1 and TRBJ2-5; D may correspond to TRBD1 or TRBD2 (6 bases each). V gave up 7 bases and J gave up 3 bases, with 21 bases separating them. CDR3 size: 15 residues. Germline V gene lookup returns CDR1 SQVTM and CDR2 ANQGSEA. CDR3 in amino acids: CSAGGGREPEETQYF. In nucleotides, the CDR3 is TGCAGCGCCGGAGGGGGACGGGAACCTGAAGAGACCCAGTACTTC.

This clonotype came up a few times. The chain is built from TRBV5-1 and TRBJ2-1; 9 nucleotides line up with TRBD2. This CDR3 comprises 17 residues. In germline, CDR1 is SGHRS, CDR2 YFSETQ. With 0 bases clipped from V and 7 bases from J, the junction kept 11 bases outside the gene matches. The CDR3 region is CASSLDPPGLARNEQFF. The DNA of the CDR3 is TGCGCCAGCAGCTTGGATCCCCCGGGACTAGCTCGGAATGAGCAGTTCTTC. The whole variable domain, remainder taken from reference TRBV5-1 and TRBJ2-1, is KAGVTQTPRYLIKTRGQQVTLSCSPISGHRSVSWYQQTPGQGLQFLFEYFSETQRNKGNFPGRFSGRQFSNSRSEMNVSTLELGDSALYLCASSLDPPGLARNEQFFGPGTRLTVL.

This clonotype has a handful of counts. This chain connects TRBV10-3 to TRBJ1-5; D perhaps matches TRBD1 (6 bases). V was clipped by 4 bases and J by 2 bases, with 12 bases between them. Germline CDR1 ENHRY, CDR2 SYGVKD. The length of the CDR3 is 15 residues. The CDR3 DNA reads as TGTGCCATCAGTGCTGGGGGCCCGGGCAATCAGCCCCAGCATTTT. Encoded protein: CAISAGGPGNQPQHF.

The chain is built from TRBV4-1 and TRBJ2-4, with D maybe TRBD1 (5 bases). The CDR3 is 18 amino acids. Germline loops: CDR1 MGHRA, CDR2 YSYEKL. V lost 1 base and J 3 bases, leaving 19 bases between the germline ends. This CDR3 reads CASSQAHRAGIDKNIQYF. CDR3 sequence (DNA): TGCGCCAGCAGCCAAGCCCACCGGGCAGGGATTGACAAAAACATTCAGTACTTC.

This clonotype was observed a handful of times. The DNA for the CDR3 is TGTGCCAGCAGCCTTCAGCCAAGCTCCTACGAGCAGTACTTC. Translation gives CASSLQPSSYEQYF. The chain combines TRBV7-6 with TRBJ2-7; D is ambiguous. CDR3 size: 14 residues. In germline, CDR1 is SGHVS, CDR2 FNYEAQ. V was pared by 5 bases and J by 0 bases, with 11 bases between.

In its sample, this clonotype was seen a few times. The V call is TRBV27, the J call TRBJ1-5; D remains ambiguous. The CDR3 totals 13 residues. CDR1 and CDR2 from the germline V gene are MNHEY and SMNVEV (reference sequence). V dropped 5 bases and J dropped 7 bases, with 12 bases sitting between them. Written as DNA, the CDR3 is TGTGCCAGCAGTAATCGGGGAATCCAGCCCCAGCATTTT. It is translated as CASSNRGIQPQHF.

The chain joins TRBV24-1 to TRBJ2-1; 9 positions agree with TRBD2. Germline V CDR1 and CDR2: KGHDR, SFDVKD. V was clipped by 3 bases and J by 0 bases; unmatched bases: 5. CDR3 length equals 17 residues. The CDR3 loop reads CATSDPQREASYNEQFF. As DNA, the CDR3 is TGTGCCACCAGTGATCCCCAGCGGGAGGCCTCCTACAATGAGCAGTTCTTC.

The chain recombines TRBV7-2 with TRBJ2-2; 8 positions agree with TRBD2. The CDR3 totals 17 residues. Germline loops: CDR1 SGHTA, CDR2 FQGNSA. V lost 4 bases and J lost 4; bases outside the gene matches: 11. The CDR3 sequence is CASSSRSSGAATGELFF. CDR3 DNA sequence: TGTGCCAGCAGCTCCCGGAGTAGCGGGGCCGCCACCGGGGAGCTGTTTTTT.

This chain uses TRBV4-2 with TRBJ1-3, with a tentative D call TRBD1 (5 bases). V was cut by 0 bases and J by 0 bases, with 12 bases left in between. This CDR3 region has 17 residues. The germline V gene has CDR1 LGHNA and CDR2 YNFKEQ. The CDR3 sequence is CASSQDLGLLSGNTIYF. The DNA for the CDR3 is TGTGCCAGCAGCCAAGATTTGGGACTTCTCTCTGGAAACACCATATATTTT.

This clonotype was detected only once. This rearrangement joins TRBV10-3 to TRBJ2-2; 12 positions agree with TRBD2. The germline gives CDR1 ENHRY, CDR2 SYGVKD. This CDR3 contains 15 residues. The junction had 6 bases not matched to a gene; V was cut back by 8 bases and J by 5 bases. CDR3 protein: CAIGLAGGWTGELFF. The CDR3 DNA is TGTGCCATCGGCCTAGCGGGAGGGTGGACCGGGGAGCTGTTTTTT.

The chain is built from TRBV29-1 and TRBJ2-7; D might be TRBD2 (6 bases). Germline loops: CDR1 SQVTM, CDR2 ANQGSEA. The CDR3 has 13 residues. V was trimmed by 5 bases and J by 7 bases, leaving 18 bases between them. Here the CDR3 reads CSVRGGPRWEQYF. The CDR3 region has the DNA TGCAGCGTTCGGGGAGGTCCACGGTGGGAGCAGTACTTC.

This chain connects TRBV7-3 to TRBJ2-1; TRBD1 aligns across 10 bases. CDR1 and CDR2 (germline): SGHTA, FQGTGA. CDR3 length: 16 residues. V dropped 1 base and J dropped 5; count of bases not matched to a gene: 5. DNA of the CDR3: TGTGCCAGCAGCTTAATCGGGACAGGGGATCACAATGAGCAGTTCTTC. The encoded protein is CASSLIGTGDHNEQFF.

The chain couples TRBV7-3 to TRBJ2-1, with TRBD2 identical over 13 bases. The germline V gene encodes CDR1 SGHTA and CDR2 FQGTGA. The trim removed 3 bases at V and 2 bases at J, leaving 7 bases unmatched. The CDR3 is made up of 18 amino acids. The chain's CDR3 is CASSFPGLAGATYNEQFF. The CDR3 region has the DNA TGTGCCAGCAGCTTCCCAGGACTAGCGGGGGCCACCTACAATGAGCAGTTCTTC.

The V call is TRBV27, the J call TRBJ2-7; 10 bases are a match to TRBD2. CDR3 length: 14 amino acids. Germline CDR1 and CDR2: MNHEY and SMNVEV (reference sequence). V lost 3 bases, J lost 6 bases, and 5 bases stayed unmatched. For the CDR3, the DNA is TGTGCCAGCAGTTTGGCAGCGGGAGGGGCCGAGCAGTACTTC. Translating gives CASSLAAGGAEQYF.

In its sample, this clonotype was seen once. In nucleotides, the CDR3 is TGCGCCAGCAGTCTTGCTTCGGGACCTGGAAGCCGTGGAGCCGGGGAGCTGTTTTTT. Amino acids: CASSLASGPGSRGAGELFF. The chain couples TRBV4-1 to TRBJ2-2; tentatively, D is TRBD1 or TRBD2 (5 bases each). This CDR3 comprises 19 residues. V lost 6 bases to trimming and J lost 6 bases, with 29 bases between them. In germline, CDR1 is MGHRA, CDR2 YSYEKL.

The V and J genes are TRBV5-1 and TRBJ2-1, with D possibly matching TRBD2 (6 bases). CDR3 length: 14 amino acids. Between the trimmed V and J ends, which lost 6 bases and 8 bases, there was a span of 18 bases. Per the germline V gene, CDR1 is SGHRS and CDR2 is YFSETQ. The DNA for the CDR3 is TGCGCCAGCAACTATCTAGGTCCGGGAGATGAGCAGTTCTTC. It yields the protein CASNYLGPGDEQFF.

The chain employs TRBV7-6 and TRBJ2-3; 7 bases are a match to TRBD1. Germline V gene sequence: CDR1 SGHVS, CDR2 FNYEAQ. The trim removed 4 bases at V and 4 bases at J, leaving 2 bases unmatched. The CDR3 is 13 amino acids. Here the CDR3 DNA reads TGTGCCAGCAGCTCCGACAGGGCAGATACGCAGTATTTT. Protein sequence: CASSSDRADTQYF.

V gene TRBV4-2 combines with J gene TRBJ2-4, with a weak D call TRBD2 (5 bases). V lost 0 bases and J lost 0, with 18 bases in between. The CDR3 sequence is 19 residues long. Germline V gene sequence: CDR1 LGHNA, CDR2 YNFKEQ. This CDR3 reads CASSQDGRSGRLAKNIQYF. The CDR3, as DNA: TGTGCCAGCAGCCAAGATGGTCGGAGCGGACGACTAGCCAAAAACATTCAGTACTTC.